This TCR beta chain originates from a study of blood T cell repertoires in COVID-19. Across the study: Acute and convalescent COVID-19 samples came from the United States, Italy and Spain.

Data came from immunoSEQ multiplex PCR; TCRdb stores just in-frame clones and leaves some out. Of 200,000 to 300,000 clones in the sample, about 87% were seen once. The sequenced sample was peripheral blood. The source is a middle-aged woman with acute or convalescent COVID-19.

This CDR3 is CASSLPGGQEAFF. The CDR3 coding sequence is TGTGCCAGCAGCCTCCCAGGAGGGCAGGAAGCTTTCTTT. The chain is built from TRBV3-1 (or the pseudogene TRBV3-2) and TRBJ1-1; D gene unclear. V was shortened by 4 bases and J by 8 bases, with 14 bases between the two germline ends. CDR1 is LGHDT and CDR2 is YNNKEL in the germline V gene (reference sequence). The CDR3 consists of 13 residues.